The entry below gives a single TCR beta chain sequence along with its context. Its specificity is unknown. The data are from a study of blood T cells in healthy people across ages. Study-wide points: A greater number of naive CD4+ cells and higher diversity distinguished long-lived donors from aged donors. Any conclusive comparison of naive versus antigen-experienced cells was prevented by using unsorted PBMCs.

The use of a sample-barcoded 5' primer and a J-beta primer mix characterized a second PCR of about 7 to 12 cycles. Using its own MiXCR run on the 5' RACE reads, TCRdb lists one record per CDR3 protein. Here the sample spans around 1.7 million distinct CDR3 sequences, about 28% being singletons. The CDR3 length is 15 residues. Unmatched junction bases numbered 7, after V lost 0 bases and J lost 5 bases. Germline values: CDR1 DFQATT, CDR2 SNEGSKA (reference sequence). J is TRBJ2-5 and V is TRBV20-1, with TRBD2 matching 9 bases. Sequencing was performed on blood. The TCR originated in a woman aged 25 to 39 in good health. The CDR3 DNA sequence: TGCAGTGCTAGAGAGGCGGGGGGGTACGGGGAGACCCAGTACTTC. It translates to CSAREAGGYGETQYF.